The sequence of this T cell receptor beta chain was determined in a study of blood T cell repertoires in COVID-19. Across the study: In each case, the material was cDNA or gDNA derived from T cells, B-cell-depleted T cells, or PBMCs.

Sequencing was performed with immunoSEQ multiplex PCR; in TCRdb, only in-frame clones are kept and a portion is missing. The data show more than 250,000 clones, around 88% seen once. The CDR3 totals 13 residues. The germline V and J ends were trimmed by 6 bases and 1 base, with 9 bases remaining between them. Allocation to cohorts depended on clinical history reported by the participants. The sequenced material came from PBMCs or T cells enriched from blood (not recorded which). The TCR was taken from a woman between 40 and 50 years old who had recovered from COVID-19. V is TRBV12-3 or TRBV12-4 and J is TRBJ1-1; D not resolved. The CDR3 sequence: CASRGEGNTEAFF. The CDR3 nucleotides are TGTGCCAGCAGGGGAGAGGGGAACACTGAAGCTTTCTTT.